This T cell receptor beta chain comes out of a study of control samples from healthy donors and cancer patients. Germline CDR1 and CDR2: SNHLY and FYNNEI. This CDR3 is 14 amino acids long. After removal of 6 bases from V and 3 bases from J, the junction contained 8 bases not matched to a gene. Assay: immunoSEQ multiplex PCR; the TCRdb copy retains only in-frame clones and omits some. The sample holds around 100,000 clones, 88% seen once. The genes are TRBV2 and TRBJ2-7; 7 bases match TRBD1. Sequenced material: blood. The receptor's source is a woman between 65 and 79 years old in good health. CDR3 residues: CASSPGQGVYEQYF. The CDR3 DNA follows: TGTGCCAGCAGCCCTGGGCAGGGGGTCTACGAGCAGTACTTC. Variable domain in full (rest from reference TRBV2 and TRBJ2-7): EPEVTQTPSHQVTQMGQEVILRCVPISNHLYFYWYRQILGQKVEFLVSFYNNEISEKSEIFDDQFSVERPDGSNFTLKIRSTKLEDSAMYFCASSPGQGVYEQYFGPGTRLTVT.